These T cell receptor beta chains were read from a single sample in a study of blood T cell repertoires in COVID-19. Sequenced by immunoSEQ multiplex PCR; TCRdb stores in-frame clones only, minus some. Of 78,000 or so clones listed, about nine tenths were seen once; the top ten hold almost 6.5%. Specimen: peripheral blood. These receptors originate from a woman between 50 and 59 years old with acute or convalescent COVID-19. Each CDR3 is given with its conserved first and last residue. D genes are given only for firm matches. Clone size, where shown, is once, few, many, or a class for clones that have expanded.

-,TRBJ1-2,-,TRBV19,CASSITGLYGYTF,TGTGCCAGTAGCATAACAGGGCTCTATGGCTACACCTTC
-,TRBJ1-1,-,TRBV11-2,CASAVKTEAFF,TGTGCCAGCGCGGTAAAAACTGAAGCTTTCTTT
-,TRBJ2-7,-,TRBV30,CAWNPPWGRGSYEQYF,TGTGCCTGGAATCCCCCTTGGGGCAGAGGCTCCTACGAGCAGTACTTC
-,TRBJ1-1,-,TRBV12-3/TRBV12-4,CAVSAGIAEAFF,TGTGCCGTTTCCGCGGGGATCGCTGAAGCTTTCTTT
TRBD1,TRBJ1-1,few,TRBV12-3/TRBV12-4,CASGGQGNTEAFF,TGTGCCAGCGGGGGACAGGGGAACACTGAAGCTTTCTTT
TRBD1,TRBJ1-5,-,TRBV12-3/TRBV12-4,CASRSTGNQPQHF,TGTGCCAGCAGATCGACAGGGAATCAGCCCCAGCATTTT
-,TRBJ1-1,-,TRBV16,CASSNRDKTEAFF,TGTGCCAGCAGCAACCGGGACAAAACTGAAGCTTTCTTT
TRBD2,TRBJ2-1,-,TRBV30,CAWSGPGGGLYNEQFF,TGTGCCTGGAGTGGGCCGGGCGGGGGGCTCTACAATGAGCAGTTCTTC
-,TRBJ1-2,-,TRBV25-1,CASRPFTGSGGYTF,TGTGCCAGCCGACCTTTTACAGGGTCGGGTGGCTACACCTTC
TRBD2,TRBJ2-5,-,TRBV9,CASSVGGGAETQYF,TGTGCCAGCAGCGTAGGCGGGGGGGCAGAGACCCAGTACTTC
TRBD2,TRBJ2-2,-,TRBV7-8,CASSLAGLAGDEIAAGELFF,TGTGCCAGCAGCTTAGCCGGACTAGCGGGAGACGAAATCGCGGCCGGGGAGCTGTTTTTT
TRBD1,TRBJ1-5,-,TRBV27,CARGQPNQPQHF,TGTGCCAGGGGACAGCCCAATCAGCCCCAGCATTTT
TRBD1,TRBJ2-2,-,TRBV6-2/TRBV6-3,CASSFSTGQGAMNTGELFF,TGTGCCAGCAGTTTCTCAACGGGACAGGGGGCGATGAACACCGGGGAGCTGTTTTTT
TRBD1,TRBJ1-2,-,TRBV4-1,CASSQEAQGGYGYTF,TGCGCCAGCAGCCAAGAAGCACAGGGGGGCTATGGCTACACCTTC
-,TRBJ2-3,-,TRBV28,CASRQSGVGLETDTQYF,TGTGCCAGCCGTCAGTCGGGAGTAGGTTTGGAAACAGATACGCAGTATTTT
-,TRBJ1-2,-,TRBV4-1,CASSQGGDGYTF,TGCGCCAGCAGCCAAGGGGGGGATGGCTACACCTTC
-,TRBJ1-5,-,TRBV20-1,CSASTDRLGGSNQPQHF,TGCAGTGCTAGTACAGACAGGCTAGGGGGTAGCAATCAGCCCCAGCATTTT
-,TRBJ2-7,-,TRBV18,CASSPARTASSYEQYF,TGTGCCAGCTCACCGGCCCGGACAGCCAGCTCCTACGAGCAGTACTTC
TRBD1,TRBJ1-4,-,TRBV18,CASSPMGQGNEKLFF,TGTGCCAGCTCACCGATGGGACAGGGGAATGAAAAACTGTTTTTT
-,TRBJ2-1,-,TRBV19,CASKAWGDHNEQFF,TGTGCCAGTAAGGCTTGGGGGGACCACAATGAGCAGTTCTTC
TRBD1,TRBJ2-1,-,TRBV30,CAWGHRGEGEQFF,TGTGCCTGGGGTCACAGGGGAGAGGGCGAGCAGTTCTTC
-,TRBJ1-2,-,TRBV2,CASRVRDTSNYGYTF,TGTGCCAGCAGGGTTCGGGACACTTCTAACTATGGCTACACCTTC
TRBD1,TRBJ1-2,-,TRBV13,CASSRTGNYGYTF,TGTGCCAGCAGCCGGACAGGGAACTATGGCTACACCTTC
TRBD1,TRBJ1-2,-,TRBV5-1,CASSLVGTARFYGYTF,TGCGCCAGCAGCTTGGTCGGGACAGCACGCTTCTATGGCTACACCTTC
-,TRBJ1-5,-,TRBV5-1,CASSLGNSNQPQHF,TGCGCCAGCAGCTTGGGTAATAGCAATCAGCCCCAGCATTTT
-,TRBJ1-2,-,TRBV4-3,CASSQEKATRGSGGYTF,TGCGCCAGCAGCCAAGAAAAGGCCACCAGGGGCTCGGGCGGCTACACCTTC
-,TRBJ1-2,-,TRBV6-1,CASSEALTGVYGYTF,TGTGCCAGCAGTGAAGCCCTAACCGGGGTCTATGGCTACACCTTC
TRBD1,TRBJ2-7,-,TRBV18,CASSPGTGGEQYF,TGTGCCAGCTCACCAGGGACAGGGGGCGAGCAGTACTTC
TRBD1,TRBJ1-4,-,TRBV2,CASKTGQGVTNEKLFF,TGTGCCAGCAAAACGGGACAGGGGGTCACAAATGAAAAACTGTTTTTT
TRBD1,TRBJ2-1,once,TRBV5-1,CASSFNRGPGNEQFF,TGCGCCAGCAGTTTTAACAGGGGTCCGGGCAATGAGCAGTTCTTC
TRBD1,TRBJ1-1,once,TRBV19,CASSTPHRGRLANTEAFF,TGTGCCAGTAGTACACCCCACAGGGGGAGACTCGCGAACACTGAAGCTTTCTTT
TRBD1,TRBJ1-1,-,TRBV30,CAWSVQQGRPLRTEAFF,TGTGCCTGGAGTGTACAACAGGGGAGGCCATTAAGGACTGAAGCTTTCTTT
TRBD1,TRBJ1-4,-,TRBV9,CASSAWTGFGEKLFF,TGTGCCAGCAGCGCCTGGACAGGGTTTGGTGAAAAACTGTTTTTT
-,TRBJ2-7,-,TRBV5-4,CASSREDPYEQYF,TGTGCCAGCAGCCGGGAAGATCCCTACGAGCAGTACTTC
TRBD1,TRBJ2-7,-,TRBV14,CASSQKPGQGAYEQYF,TGTGCCAGCAGCCAAAAACCGGGACAGGGGGCTTACGAGCAGTACTTC
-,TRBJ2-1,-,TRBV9,CASSVAMSSYNEQFF,TGTGCCAGCAGCGTAGCCATGAGCTCCTACAATGAGCAGTTCTTC
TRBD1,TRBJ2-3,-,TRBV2,CASRFTGTGVADTQYF,TGTGCCAGCAGATTCACCGGGACAGGGGTGGCAGATACGCAGTATTTT
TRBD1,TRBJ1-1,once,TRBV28,CASRYGTGNEAFF,TGTGCCAGCAGGTACGGGACAGGCAACGAAGCTTTCTTT
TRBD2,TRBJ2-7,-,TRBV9,CASGGGGDYEQYF,TGTGCCAGCGGCGGGGGAGGGGACTACGAGCAGTACTTC